Below are 18 T cell receptor beta chains sequenced from a single sample in a study of cytomegalovirus exposure and HLA in healthy donors. 60 Vbeta and 13 Jbeta primers were used in PCR. This table comes from immunoSEQ multiplex PCR, and its TCRdb copy is limited to in-frame clones, with some not included. Its listing shows 25,000 to 30,000 clones. Sequencing input: PBMCs. These TCRs come from a man under 40 in good health and CMV-seronegative.

The CDR3 DNA reads TGTGCCAGCAGTGAAGGGCCCGGGTCGACCTTCTCAGATACGCAGTATTTT. This translates into CASSEGPGSTFSDTQYF. The chain joins TRBV6-1 to TRBJ2-3; D not resolved. The V end lost 1 base, the J end lost 4 bases, and 18 bases lay between the germline ends. The germline V gene has CDR1 MNHNS and CDR2 SASEGT. CDR3 length: 17 residues.

V and J are TRBV9 and TRBJ1-3; 9 bases agree with TRBD1. Germline V gene lookup returns CDR1 SGDLS and CDR2 YYNGEE. J lost 4 bases, V lost 0 bases, and 11 bases had no gene match. The CDR3 is made up of 18 amino acids. In DNA, the CDR3 is TGTGCCAGCAGCGTAGAAGGGACAGGGCTCTTTGGAGGAAACACCATATATTTT. Protein product: CASSVEGTGLFGGNTIYF.

The rearrangement uses TRBV6-5 and TRBJ2-7, with D perhaps TRBD2 (5 bases). The CDR3 is 13 residues long. Germline loops: CDR1 MNHEY, CDR2 SVGAGI. Trimming removed 2 bases at V and 3 bases at J, with 8 bases between. CDR3 loop: CASSYREGYEQYF. CDR3 bases: TGTGCCAGCAGTTACCGGGAAGGCTACGAGCAGTACTTC.

This sequence joins TRBV19 and TRBJ1-1; D is uncertain. CDR1 and CDR2 (germline): LNHDA, SQIVND (reference sequence). The CDR3 has 13 residues. Trimming stripped 7 bases from V and 7 bases from J, with 16 bases between. CDR3 nucleotides: TGTGCCAGTATGAGAATTGGAGTCCTTGAAGCTTTCTTT. Translating gives CASMRIGVLEAFF.

This rearrangement joins TRBV19 to TRBJ2-1; TRBD2 agrees at 10 bases. The germline V gene has CDR1 LNHDA and CDR2 SQIVND (reference sequence). Unmatched junction bases numbered 18, after V lost 8 bases and J lost 8 bases. The CDR3 length is 17 residues. CDR3 loop: CASSSGGAFENVYEQFF. CDR3 sequence (DNA): TGTGCCAGTTCGAGCGGGGGGGCCTTTGAGAACGTTTATGAGCAGTTCTTC.

CDR3 loop: CASSLGTGEYEQYF. The CDR3 DNA reads as TGTGCCAGCAGCTTGGGGACAGGGGAATACGAGCAGTACTTC. The chain recombines TRBV7-6 with TRBJ2-7; 10 positions match TRBD1. The CDR3 has 14 residues. Germline CDR1 and CDR2: SGHVS and FNYEAQ. The J segment lost 4 bases and the V segment lost 3 bases, leaving 3 bases of the junction unmatched.

The rearrangement links TRBV28 to TRBJ1-4; weak D call: TRBD1 (6 bases). Germline-derived CDR1 and CDR2 are MDHEN and SYDVKM. V shed 8 bases and J shed 16 bases, with 29 bases lying between them. This CDR3 has 15 residues. CDR3 residues: CASHPRGGDVDHPFF. CDR3 DNA: TGTGCCAGCCACCCTAGGGGGGGGGACGTGGACCATCCGTTTTTT.

The chain combines TRBV7-3 with TRBJ2-7; 9 nucleotides agree with TRBD1. Germline V gene sequence: CDR1 SGHTA, CDR2 FQGTGA. CDR3 length equals 13 residues. Trimming at V came to 0 bases and at J to 9 bases, leaving 3 bases not matched to a gene. CDR3 sequence: CASSLTGTGRQYF. CDR3 bases: TGTGCCAGCAGCTTAACGGGGACAGGGAGGCAGTACTTC.

V gene TRBV18 combines with J gene TRBJ2-7; possible D gene TRBD1, 5 bases. Germline V gives CDR1 KGHSH, CDR2 LQKENI. The V gene lost 4 bases and the J gene lost 3 bases, with 10 bases spanning the gap. The CDR3 length is 13 residues. The CDR3 DNA reads TGTGCCAGCTCACTAGACAGCCTCTACGAGCAGTACTTC. Translated: CASSLDSLYEQYF.

This rearrangement joins TRBV6-1 to TRBJ2-7; 8 bases fit TRBD1. V lost 5 bases to trimming and J lost 1 base; unmatched junction nucleotides: 7. Germline-derived CDR1 and CDR2 are MNHNS and SASEGT. This CDR3 is built from 15 residues. The CDR3 bases are TGTGCCAGCAGTACGGACAGGGTTCCTTCCTACGAGCAGTACTTC. Amino acid sequence: CASSTDRVPSYEQYF.

The V and J genes are TRBV9 and TRBJ2-3; 9 bases match TRBD1. From germline, CDR1 is SGDLS and CDR2 YYNGEE. The V and J ends lost 4 bases and 6 bases, in that order; junction bases with no gene match: 15. The CDR3 consists of 17 residues. Here the CDR3 reads CASSPFRPGTGRDTQYF. The CDR3 DNA follows: TGTGCCAGCAGCCCATTTCGGCCCGGGACAGGGAGGGATACGCAGTATTTT.

The genes are TRBV7-3 and TRBJ2-1; 7 nucleotides agree with TRBD2. CDR3 size: 16 residues. CDR1 is SGHTA, CDR2 FQGTGA, per germline. Losses at the gene ends were 3 bases for V and 2 bases for J; bases not matched to a gene: 7. The CDR3, as DNA: TGTGCCAGCAGCTTCGGGCTAGCGGCCCCCTACAATGAGCAGTTCTTC. It is translated as CASSFGLAAPYNEQFF.

This rearrangement joins TRBV2 to TRBJ1-5, with TRBD1 identical over 7 bases. The CDR3 contains 13 residues. The V gene's germline CDR1 is SNHLY and CDR2 FYNNEI. Losses at the gene ends were 8 bases for V and 4 bases for J; bases not matched to a gene: 5. The CDR3 sequence is CASAGQVNQPQHF. The CDR3 nucleotides read TGTGCCAGCGCTGGACAGGTAAATCAGCCCCAGCATTTT.

The chain combines TRBV6-1 with TRBJ1-5; TRBD1 agrees at 9 bases. This CDR3 is built from 15 residues. CDR1 and CDR2 from the germline V gene are MNHNS and SASEGT. Trimming took 5 bases from V and 8 from J; bases not matched to a gene: 10. CDR3 sequence reads: CASSLDRGFRKPQHF. The CDR3 DNA follows: TGTGCCAGCAGTTTGGACAGGGGTTTCCGGAAGCCCCAGCATTTT.

The chain joins TRBV6-1 to TRBJ2-7; 9 positions match TRBD2. V lost 5 bases and J lost 5; bases outside the gene matches: 4. The CDR3 has 13 residues. The germline gives CDR1 MNHNS, CDR2 SASEGT. The CDR3 coding sequence is TGTGCCAGCAGTCCTAGCGGGGAAAACGAGCAGTACTTC. Its translation is CASSPSGENEQYF.

The J gene is TRBJ1-1, the V gene TRBV2; D not certain. The germline V gene has CDR1 SNHLY and CDR2 FYNNEI. The CDR3 contains 13 residues. Trimming left V 4 bases short and J 0 bases short, with 6 bases between. The CDR3 loop is CASSARLNTEAFF. Written as DNA, the CDR3 is TGTGCCAGCAGTGCGCGCCTGAACACTGAAGCTTTCTTT.

The V and J genes are TRBV6-1 and TRBJ2-3, with 7 nucleotides matching TRBD1. CDR1 and CDR2 from the germline V gene are MNHNS and SASEGT. The V gene end was trimmed by 3 bases and the J gene end by 7 bases; junction bases not matched to a gene: 1. CDR3 length equals 12 residues. CDR3 sequence (DNA): TGTGCCAGCAGTGACAGGGGGAATACGCAGTATTTT. Translated, it gives CASSDRGNTQYF.

The chain has TRBV6-5 and TRBJ2-7, with D possibly matching TRBD2 (5 bases). This CDR3 is 14 amino acids long. The germline gives CDR1 MNHEY, CDR2 SVGAGI. The ends were cut back, 5 bases at V and 3 bases at J, with 14 bases in the middle. CDR3 in amino acids: CASSPVGGNYEQYF. The DNA for the CDR3 is TGTGCCAGCAGTCCCGTAGGAGGAAACTACGAGCAGTACTTC.